This TCR beta chain was sequenced during a study of metastatic and nonmetastatic thyroid tumors. As for the study in general: Malignant thyroid and benign thyroid patients provided blood and tumor or nodule tissue whose repertoires were compared.

Authors' methods: Across clinicopathological groups, CDR3 differences served as the basis for building a distant-metastasis classifier for papillary thyroid cancer. TCRdb re-clonotyped the PCR reads through MiXCR. None of the V and J calls come from the authors' own analysis; TCRdb made them. The data show about 45,000 clones, with roughly 4% seen just once and about 9.8% held by the top ten. With regard to this clone: As yet, its antigen is unknown.

Nobody among the patients had been given any treatment before thyroid surgery. Study results and caveats: A significant increase in TCR beta diversity was reportedly seen in malignant thyroid tumors relative to benign nodules, in blood and tumor.

This CDR3 comprises 16 residues. J gave up 2 bases and V 0 bases, and 3 bases lay outside the gene matches. Sequenced input: blood. The source of this sequence is a female donor with papillary thyroid cancer or a benign thyroid nodule (not recorded which). Some clones in this sample may be carry-over from other donors' samples. The V gene is TRBV12-3 or TRBV12-4, the J gene TRBJ2-3; 9 bases match TRBD1. The CDR3 reads CASSLAGTGTTDTQYF. The CDR3 region has the DNA TGTGCCAGCAGTTTAGCCGGGACAGGGACCACAGATACGCAGTATTTT.